This T cell receptor (beta chain) was obtained from a study of cytomegalovirus exposure and HLA in healthy donors. Comments on this clone: Its antigen is as yet unknown.

The PCR was carried out with 60 Vbeta primers and 13 Jbeta primers. Using immunoSEQ multiplex PCR, the repertoire was profiled, and TCRdb retains in-frame clones only, with some absent. The sample has about 200,000 clones; over 75% are singletons. Study-wide results and limits: It has been reported that TCR beta sequences accurately predicted the HLA-A and HLA-B alleles of most subjects.

The CDR3 is 15 residues long. Trimming removed 3 bases from V and 7 bases from J, with 16 bases in between. CDR1 and CDR2 (germline): SGHVS, FQNEAQ. Sequencing was performed on PBMCs. The J gene is TRBJ1-5, the V gene TRBV7-8; tentatively, D is TRBD1 (5 bases). This TCR came from a boy between 2 and 10 years old in good health and CMV-seronegative. The CDR3 here is CASSLLRSGKQPQHF. In nucleotides, the CDR3 is TGTGCCAGCAGCTTGCTTAGGTCAGGGAAGCAGCCCCAGCATTTT.